Below are 19 T cell receptor beta chains sequenced from a single sample in a study of blood T cells in healthy people across ages. A second PCR, run for roughly 7 to 12 cycles, used a sample-barcoded 5' primer plus a J-beta primer mix. TCRdb recomputed calls from the 5' RACE reads with MiXCR, one row per CDR3 protein. Among 350,000 to 450,000 distinct CDR3 sequences listed, approximately 52% were seen once. The sequenced sample was blood. The receptor source for this set is a man in his 60s in good health.

In this sample, this clonotype turned up a few times. The V call is TRBV15, the J call TRBJ2-2, with D perhaps TRBD2 (5 bases). The CDR3 consists of 15 residues. V was pared by 0 bases and J by 7 bases, with 12 bases between. The germline CDR1 and CDR2 sequences are LNHNV and YYDKDF (reference sequence). This chain's CDR3 is CATSRDPGFNGELFF. CDR3 DNA sequence: TGTGCCACCAGCAGAGATCCGGGGTTTAACGGGGAGCTGTTTTTT.

The V and J genes are TRBV11-2 and TRBJ2-3; D unclear. CDR3 length: 15 residues. Trimming shortened V by 10 bases and J by 0 bases, and 17 bases separated the two germline ends. CDR1 and CDR2 from the germline V gene are SGHAT and FQNNGV. CDR3 sequence reads: CATGRGTSSTDTQYF. CDR3 nucleotide sequence: TGTGCCACTGGTCGAGGAACTTCTAGCACAGATACGCAGTATTTT. The whole variable domain, remainder taken from reference TRBV11-2 and TRBJ2-3, is EAGVAQSPRYKIIEKRQSVAFWCNPISGHATLYWYQQILGQGPKLLIQFQNNGVVDDSQLPKDRFSAERLKGVDSTLKIQPAKLEDSAVYLCATGRGTSSTDTQYFGPGTRLTVL.

The V call is TRBV27, the J call TRBJ1-2, with no clear D. There are 13 residues in the CDR3. Germline CDR1 MNHEY, CDR2 SMNVEV (reference sequence). Trimming stripped 4 bases from V and 1 base from J, with 7 bases between. The DNA of the CDR3 is TGTGCCAGCAGTTCACCTGGTAACTATGGCTACACCTTC. This translates into CASSSPGNYGYTF.

This clonotype has a count of ten or more. The rearrangement uses TRBV27 and TRBJ1-1, with D possibly matching TRBD1 (5 bases). Per the germline V gene, CDR1 is MNHEY and CDR2 is SMNVEV (reference sequence). Trimming took off 5 bases at V and 4 bases at J, with 17 bases between the two ends. The CDR3 length is 15 residues. The CDR3 here is CASSPQTGQGTEAFF. The CDR3 coding sequence is TGTGCCAGCAGTCCTCAGACGGGCCAGGGCACTGAAGCTTTCTTT.

The chain links TRBV4-1 to TRBJ1-5; D may be TRBD1 (6 bases). Trimming removed 0 bases at V and 0 bases at J, with 12 bases between. Germline CDR1 MGHRA, CDR2 YSYEKL. This CDR3 contains 17 residues. This chain's CDR3 is CASSQEVGGLSNQPQHF. The CDR3 DNA is TGCGCCAGCAGCCAAGAAGTTGGGGGGCTTAGCAATCAGCCCCAGCATTTT.

J is TRBJ2-3 and V is TRBV7-2; D is perhaps TRBD1 (6 bases). With 4 bases removed from V and 2 bases from J, the gap between germline ends came to 13 bases. The CDR3 length is 15 residues. From germline, CDR1 is SGHTA and CDR2 FQGNSA. Written as DNA, the CDR3 is TGTGCCAGCAGCTCGGGACACCTCCTCACAGATACGCAGTATTTT. Translating it yields CASSSGHLLTDTQYF.

This CDR3 reads CATRMGARTDTQYF. The CDR3 DNA reads TGTGCCACCAGGATGGGGGCCAGAACAGATACGCAGTATTTT. The chain joins TRBV6-1 to TRBJ2-3; a weak D match, TRBD1 (6 bases). The length of the CDR3 is 14 residues. Trimming took off 10 bases at V and 3 bases at J, with 17 bases between the two ends. Germline CDR1 reads MNHNS; CDR2 reads SASEGT.

This clonotype was detected ten times or more. The chain links TRBV28 to TRBJ2-7; D uncertain. Germline lookup yields CDR1 MDHEN and CDR2 SYDVKM. The CDR3 contains 14 residues. V lost 6 bases and J lost 1, with 13 bases in between. Here the CDR3 DNA reads TGTGCCAGCAGCCCCATGAGCGTATCCTACGAGCAGTACTTC. It yields the protein CASSPMSVSYEQYF.

The rearrangement uses TRBV7-2 and TRBJ2-1; perhaps TRBD2 as D (5 bases). Germline CDR1 is SGHTA and CDR2 is FQGNSA. The length of the CDR3 is 12 residues. V lost 5 bases and J 15 bases, leaving 17 bases between the germline ends. The CDR3 DNA is TGTGCCAGCAGCCCCCCACTCGCCGGAGGGTTCTTC. This gives the protein CASSPPLAGGFF.

There are a few counts of this clonotype. This rearrangement joins TRBV28 to TRBJ2-6; 7 nucleotides match TRBD1. Germline loops: CDR1 MDHEN, CDR2 SYDVKM. The CDR3 has 18 residues. Germline trimming cut 6 bases from V and 5 bases from J; bases unmatched to any gene: 16. CDR3 coding DNA: TGTGCCAGCAGGGCGAACAGGGGCCGTCCGTTCCGGGCCAACGTCCTGACTTTC. Protein product: CASRANRGRPFRANVLTF.

This clonotype was counted only a few times. The genes are TRBV20-1 and TRBJ2-4; D tentatively reads TRBD1 or TRBD2 (5 bases each). The CDR3 covers 14 residues. V dropped 0 bases and J dropped 13 bases, with 19 bases sitting between them. Germline assignment: CDR1 DFQATT and CDR2 SNEGSKA (reference sequence). CDR3 DNA sequence: TGCAGTGCTAGAGATCCGGGGCGAGGAAAACCCCAGTACTTC. This gives the protein CSARDPGRGKPQYF.

This rearrangement joins TRBV6-1 to TRBJ2-4; TRBD1 aligns across 7 bases. The J segment lost 0 bases and the V segment lost 2 bases, leaving 10 bases of the junction unmatched. Per the germline V gene, CDR1 is MNHNS and CDR2 is SASEGT. This CDR3 has 18 residues. As DNA, the CDR3 is TGTGCCAGCAGTGAAAGGGGCCGGGACAGCATAGCCAAAAACATTCAGTACTTC. This gives the protein CASSERGRDSIAKNIQYF.

The chain couples TRBV7-9 to TRBJ2-4; D gene uncertain. The tail of the sequence fits TRBJ2-5 better, so the J call may be wrong. The CDR3 is made up of 14 amino acids. The V gene's germline CDR1 is SEHNR and CDR2 FQNEAQ (reference sequence). CDR3 residues: CASSRQLTQETQYF. CDR3 nucleotides: TGTGCCAGCAGTCGTCAGCTGACTCAAGAGACCCAGTACTTC.

The V gene is TRBV7-3, the J gene TRBJ2-2; 10 nucleotides agree with TRBD1. V lost 4 bases and J lost 6; bases outside the gene matches: 11. Germline V lookup: CDR1 SGHTA, CDR2 FQGTGA. The CDR3 is made up of 17 amino acids. CDR3 in DNA: TGTGCCAGCAGCTCTCGTCCGGTGGGACAGGGGCCCGGGGAGCTGTTTTTT. Translated: CASSSRPVGQGPGELFF.

The chain combines TRBV25-1 with TRBJ1-4; 7 bases agree with TRBD1. This CDR3 has 15 amino acids. The germline gives CDR1 MGHDK, CDR2 SYGVNS. J gave up 8 bases and V 4 bases, and 10 bases lay outside the gene matches. CDR3 sequence reads: CASSVSDRVGEKLFF. CDR3 nucleotide sequence: TGTGCCAGCAGTGTCTCAGACAGGGTTGGAGAAAAACTGTTTTTT. Full variable domain (rest looked up from reference TRBV25-1 and TRBJ1-4): EADIYQTPRYLVIGTGKKITLECSQTMGHDKMYWYQQDPGMELHLIHYSYGVNSTEKGDLSSESTVSRIRTEHFPLTLESARPSHTSQYLCASSVSDRVGEKLFFGSGTQLSVL.

The rearrangement links TRBV6-2 or TRBV6-3 to TRBJ2-1; D remains unclear. Germline V CDR1 and CDR2: MNHEY, SVGEGT. V was pared by 2 bases and J by 8 bases, with 7 bases between. The CDR3 contains 12 residues. The CDR3 DNA sequence: TGTGCCAGCAGTTACCGCTCCTATGAGCAGTTCTTC. As protein: CASSYRSYEQFF.

J is TRBJ2-1 and V is TRBV27; tentative D call: TRBD2 (5 bases). The V gene lost 5 bases and the J gene lost 4 bases, with 12 bases spanning the gap. Per germline, CDR1 MNHEY and CDR2 SMNVEV (reference sequence). This CDR3 spans 14 amino acids. Here the CDR3 reads CASSVSRTYNEQFF. The CDR3 DNA is TGTGCCAGCAGTGTAAGTAGGACTTACAATGAGCAGTTCTTC.

This clonotype was seen a few times. The V gene is TRBV3-1, the J gene TRBJ2-4; D is possibly TRBD1 (6 bases). The CDR3 covers 14 residues. Looked up from germline, CDR1 is LGHDT and CDR2 is YNNKEL (reference sequence). Deletions cut 3 bases from V and 8 bases from J, with 14 bases between. This CDR3 is CASSHTSKGDIQYF. Here the CDR3 DNA reads TGTGCCAGCAGCCACACGTCAAAGGGGGACATTCAGTACTTC.

Concerning this clonotype itself: One end of the junction is discordant with germline, which a read error may explain. The rearrangement joins TRBV6-2 or TRBV6-3 to TRBJ2-1; TRBD2 matches at 9 bases. Germline CDR1 reads MNHEY; CDR2 reads SVGEGT. The CDR3 has 16 residues. Here the CDR3 reads CAGSRPGGGALNEQFF. Here the CDR3 DNA reads TGTGCCGGCAGTCGCCCTGGCGGGGGGGCCCTAAATGAGCAGTTCTTC.